These T cell receptor beta chains were read from a single sample in a study of T cell responses to AZD1222 COVID-19 vaccine. Generated by immunoSEQ multiplex PCR, the TCRdb table keeps only in-frame clones and is missing some. The data contain 250,000 to 300,000 clones, 94% of them singletons. This material consisted of peripheral blood, taken 28 days after the second AZD1222 dose. All receptors come from an adult who received the AZD1222 COVID-19 vaccine. Both conserved end residues are part of each CDR3. D genes are given only for firm matches. Where a row states a size, it is once, few, many or the class of an expanded clone; other rows omit it.

CDR3 length: 15; J gene: TRBJ1-3; D gene: NA; clone size: NA; V gene: TRBV3-1/TRBV3-2; CDR3 protein: CASSPTFGSGNTIYF; CDR3 DNA: TGTGCCAGCAGCCCCACGTTTGGCTCTGGAAACACCATATATTTT
CDR3 length: 13; J gene: TRBJ2-7; D gene: NA; clone size: NA; V gene: TRBV7-9; CDR3 protein: CASSDRDSYEQYF; CDR3 DNA: TGTGCCAGCAGCGACCGGGACTCCTACGAGCAGTACTTC
CDR3 length: 14; J gene: TRBJ2-7; D gene: TRBD2; clone size: NA; V gene: TRBV28; CDR3 protein: CASSFLGGVYEQYF; CDR3 DNA: TGTGCCAGCAGTTTCCTGGGGGGGGTGTACGAGCAGTACTTC
CDR3 length: 12; J gene: TRBJ2-2; D gene: NA; clone size: NA; V gene: TRBV5-1; CDR3 protein: CASSSNTGELFF; CDR3 DNA: TGCGCCAGCAGCTCCAACACCGGGGAGCTGTTTTTT
CDR3 length: 14; J gene: TRBJ1-1; D gene: NA; clone size: NA; V gene: TRBV5-6; CDR3 protein: CASSLRQLNTEAFF; CDR3 DNA: TGTGCCAGCAGCTTGCGACAGCTTAACACTGAAGCTTTCTTT
CDR3 length: 14; J gene: TRBJ2-2; D gene: TRBD2; clone size: NA; V gene: TRBV6-5; CDR3 protein: CASSRTSGTRELFF; CDR3 DNA: TGTGCCAGCAGTCGGACTAGCGGTACCCGAGAGCTGTTTTTT
CDR3 length: 13; J gene: TRBJ2-1; D gene: NA; clone size: NA; V gene: TRBV28; CDR3 protein: CASSGGGRDEQFF; CDR3 DNA: TGTGCCAGCAGCGGGGGCGGGCGAGATGAGCAGTTCTTC
CDR3 length: 15; J gene: TRBJ2-7; D gene: TRBD1; clone size: NA; V gene: TRBV6-5; CDR3 protein: CASGNRDRHSYEQYF; CDR3 DNA: TGTGCCAGCGGAAACCGGGACAGGCACTCCTACGAGCAGTACTTC
CDR3 length: 15; J gene: TRBJ1-2; D gene: NA; clone size: once; V gene: TRBV7-8; CDR3 protein: CASSLAYRAGDGYTF; CDR3 DNA: TGTGCCAGCAGCTTAGCATACAGGGCCGGGGATGGCTACACCTTC
CDR3 length: 13; J gene: TRBJ1-2; D gene: TRBD1; clone size: NA; V gene: TRBV7-9; CDR3 protein: CASSNTGGNGYTF; CDR3 DNA: TGTGCCAGCAGCAATACAGGGGGCAATGGCTACACCTTC
CDR3 length: 12; J gene: TRBJ2-7; D gene: NA; clone size: NA; V gene: TRBV3-1/TRBV3-2; CDR3 protein: CASSHGNDEQYF; CDR3 DNA: TGTGCCAGCAGCCATGGTAACGACGAGCAGTACTTC
CDR3 length: 14; J gene: TRBJ2-3; D gene: NA; clone size: NA; V gene: TRBV6-4; CDR3 protein: CASSDQGFADTQYF; CDR3 DNA: TGTGCCAGCAGTGATCAAGGATTTGCAGATACGCAGTATTTT
CDR3 length: 17; J gene: TRBJ2-2; D gene: NA; clone size: NA; V gene: TRBV9; CDR3 protein: CASSTPSGRGNTGELFF; CDR3 DNA: TGTGCCAGCAGCACACCATCGGGGCGGGGGAACACCGGGGAGCTGTTTTTT
CDR3 length: 13; J gene: TRBJ1-4; D gene: NA; clone size: NA; V gene: TRBV10-3; CDR3 protein: CAIARGGGEKLFF; CDR3 DNA: TGTGCCATCGCCAGGGGTGGAGGAGAAAAACTGTTTTTT
CDR3 length: 10; J gene: TRBJ1-2; D gene: NA; clone size: NA; V gene: TRBV20-1; CDR3 protein: CSADYYGYTF; CDR3 DNA: TGCAGTGCCGACTACTATGGCTACACCTTC
CDR3 length: 13; J gene: TRBJ1-1; D gene: NA; clone size: NA; V gene: TRBV12-3/TRBV12-4; CDR3 protein: CASLRDLGTEAFF; CDR3 DNA: TGTGCCAGCTTACGGGATTTGGGCACTGAAGCTTTCTTT